In its sample, the clone carrying this T cell receptor (beta chain) was seen a few times. A second PCR of roughly 7 to 11 cycles used a sample-barcoded 5' primer and a J-beta primer mix. TCRdb reprocessed the 5' RACE reads with MiXCR, giving one entry per CDR3 protein. The profile shows around 800,000 distinct CDR3 sequences, 35% to 60% of them singletons. This entry belongs to a study of blood T cells in healthy people across ages. Germline loops: CDR1 DFQATT, CDR2 SNEGSKA (reference sequence). There are 13 residues in the CDR3. V gave up 8 bases and J gave up 6 bases; unmatched junction bases: 7. Input material: blood. This TCR came from an elderly man in good health. This chain links TRBV20-1 with TRBJ2-1; 10 bases fit TRBD2. The CDR3 loop is CSTSGRAFNEQFF. DNA for the CDR3: TGCAGTACCAGCGGGAGGGCCTTCAATGAGCAGTTCTTC.